Below are 30 T cell receptor beta chains sequenced from a single sample in a study of T cell repertoires in cytomegalovirus infection. TCRdb fed the reads into MiXCR, producing one record per CDR3 protein. The sample lists about 100,000 distinct CDR3 sequences, 16% occurring once. Sequences were obtained from PBMCs. The receptors originated from a human donor in good health (CMV status not recorded). Some clones in this sample may be carry-over from other donors' samples.

The rearrangement links TRBV19 to TRBJ1-5; D remains ambiguous. V lost 3 bases to trimming and J lost 4 bases, with 7 bases between them. There are 13 residues in the CDR3. Germline V CDR1 and CDR2: LNHDA, SQIVND (reference sequence). CDR3 DNA: TGTGCCAGTAGTATGTTTTGGAATCAGCCCCAGCATTTT. Amino acid sequence: CASSMFWNQPQHF.

The rearrangement joins TRBV20-1 to TRBJ2-2; possible D gene TRBD2, 6 bases. Germline V gives CDR1 DFQATT, CDR2 SNEGSKA (reference sequence). The CDR3 runs to 14 residues. Trimming pared 1 base from V and 9 bases from J, leaving 15 bases between. CDR3 in amino acids: CSARADSRGWELFF. The CDR3 coding sequence is TGCAGTGCTAGAGCGGATTCTCGGGGGTGGGAGCTGTTTTTT.

This chain connects TRBV11-2 to TRBJ2-1; TRBD2 aligns across 12 bases. Germline CDR1 SGHAT, CDR2 FQNNGV. Trimming removed 4 bases from V and 1 base from J; junction bases left unmatched: 11. The CDR3 is 19 amino acids. The CDR3 sequence is CASSSTAPTSGGSYNEQFF. In DNA form, the CDR3 reads TGTGCCAGCAGCTCCACCGCTCCCACTAGCGGGGGGTCCTACAATGAGCAGTTCTTC.

This clonotype has ten or more counts. The chain recombines TRBV7-9 with TRBJ2-1; maybe TRBD2 (6 bases). Germline lookup yields CDR1 SEHNR and CDR2 FQNEAQ (reference sequence). The CDR3 extends over 16 amino acids. Trimming left V 5 bases short and J 6 bases short, with 20 bases between. Written as DNA, the CDR3 is TGTGCCAGCAGCCTATCCGGGACTTCCCTGGGCAATGAGCAGTTCTTC. This gives the protein CASSLSGTSLGNEQFF.

This clonotype showed up just a few times. This chain links TRBV18 with TRBJ1-2; D gene ambiguous. CDR1 KGHSH and CDR2 LQKENI come from the germline V gene. The CDR3 contains 13 residues. Deletions cut 0 bases from V and 8 bases from J, with 10 bases between. The CDR3 DNA sequence: TGTGCCAGCTCACCACCGAAAAGGCAAGGCTACACCTTC. This gives the protein CASSPPKRQGYTF.

By sample fraction, this clonotype is medium-sized (0.01 to 0.1%). The genes are TRBV7-2 and TRBJ1-1; D is perhaps TRBD1 (6 bases). In germline, CDR1 is SGHTA, CDR2 FQGNSA. The CDR3 is 14 residues long. V was trimmed by 5 bases and J by 2 bases, leaving 12 bases between them. Written as DNA, the CDR3 is TGTGCCAGCAGCCGGGGGACAAGAAACACTGAAGCTTTCTTT. Translated: CASSRGTRNTEAFF.

This clonotype was detected ten times or more. The chain is built from TRBV2 and TRBJ2-6; D remains unclear. This CDR3 region has 14 residues. Germline assignment: CDR1 SNHLY and CDR2 FYNNEI. V was trimmed by 5 bases and J by 4 bases, leaving 9 bases between them. The CDR3 DNA reads TGTGCCAGCAGTTTCAGTTCAGGGGCCAACGTCCTGACTTTC. Protein: CASSFSSGANVLTF.

On this clonotype: This could be a read error, since a much larger clone is one nucleotide away. The chain couples TRBV7-6 to TRBJ2-2; 11 nucleotides line up with TRBD2. Germline CDR1 SGHVS, CDR2 FNYEAQ. The CDR3 consists of 17 residues. Here the CDR3 reads CTSSRITSGGRTGELFF. CDR3 sequence (DNA): TGTACCAGCAGCCGAATCACTAGCGGGGGACGTACCGGGGAGCTGTTTTTT.

The table lists this clonotype with many counts. DNA of the CDR3: TGTGCCAGCCTCCTGGACAGGGCGTTTAACTATGGCTACACCTTC. Translation: CASLLDRAFNYGYTF. The genes are TRBV2 and TRBJ1-2, with 8 bases that match TRBD1. Germline V gives CDR1 SNHLY, CDR2 FYNNEI. The CDR3 runs to 15 residues. V was pared by 8 bases and J by 1 base, with 9 bases of the junction left unmatched.

V is TRBV6-2 or TRBV6-3 and J is TRBJ2-5; 7 nucleotides line up with TRBD1. J lost 3 bases, V lost 6 bases, and 7 bases had no gene match. From germline, CDR1 is MNHEY and CDR2 SVGEGT. The CDR3 has 14 amino acids. DNA for the CDR3: TGTGCCAGCAGATACCGACAGGGTGAAGAGACCCAGTACTTC. Translation: CASRYRQGEETQYF.

Only a few counts were recorded for this clonotype. This sequence joins TRBV10-3 and TRBJ2-5; 14 bases match TRBD2. The trim removed 5 bases at V and 3 bases at J, leaving 2 bases unmatched. The CDR3 contains 15 residues. CDR1 is ENHRY, CDR2 SYGVKD, per germline. CDR3 nucleotide sequence: TGTGCCATCAGTTCGGGACTAGCGGGGGAAGAGACCCAGTACTTC. Protein sequence: CAISSGLAGEETQYF.

This clonotype came up a few times. The chain carries TRBV25-1 and TRBJ1-5; D not certain. The CDR3 is made up of 14 amino acids. The germline CDR1 and CDR2 sequences are MGHDK and SYGVNS. V was clipped by 4 bases and J by 5 bases, with 12 bases between them. CDR3 nucleotide sequence: TGTGCCAGCAGTGGGAGGCTCGGGGATCAGCCCCAGCATTTT. This gives the protein CASSGRLGDQPQHF.

V usage is TRBV7-9 and J usage is TRBJ2-6; no firm D call. The germline CDR1 and CDR2 sequences are SEHNR and FQNEAQ (reference sequence). Trimming cost V 11 bases and J 3 bases, with 23 bases left between them. This CDR3 spans 17 amino acids. CDR3: CAGSTPSGRVGANVLTF. As DNA, the CDR3 is TGTGCCGGCTCTACCCCATCCGGAAGAGTTGGGGCCAACGTCCTGACTTTC.

This sequence joins TRBV20-1 and TRBJ1-1; tentatively, D is TRBD1 (5 bases). V was clipped by 3 bases and J by 5 bases, with 19 bases between them. The length of the CDR3 is 15 residues. CDR1 is DFQATT and CDR2 is SNEGSKA in the germline V gene (reference sequence). CDR3 loop: CSASPRDGSGTEAFF. The CDR3 DNA reads TGCAGTGCTAGTCCCCGGGACGGCTCGGGTACTGAAGCTTTCTTT.

The sample holds a few counts of this clonotype. The chain joins TRBV2 to TRBJ1-5; 10 bases are a match to TRBD1. Trimming at V came to 5 bases and at J to 0 bases, leaving 10 bases not matched to a gene. The CDR3 is made up of 18 amino acids. Per germline, CDR1 SNHLY and CDR2 FYNNEI. The DNA of the CDR3 is TGTGCCAGCAGTCCGGGACAGGGGCTCGGTTATAGCAATCAGCCCCAGCATTTT. Residues: CASSPGQGLGYSNQPQHF.

This clonotype was counted at least ten times. V gene TRBV12-3 or TRBV12-4 combines with J gene TRBJ1-1; D is unclear. V was cut by 7 bases and J by 1 base, with 10 bases left in between. There are 13 residues in the CDR3. The CDR3 spells CASTLLGNTEAFF. The CDR3 nucleotides are TGTGCCAGCACCCTGTTAGGGAACACTGAAGCTTTCTTT.

This clonotype was picked up a small number of times. The chain has TRBV20-1 and TRBJ2-2; TRBD1 matches 7 bases. The germline CDR1 and CDR2 sequences are DFQATT and SNEGSKA (reference sequence). Trimming at V came to 6 bases and at J to 4 bases, leaving 14 bases not matched to a gene. This CDR3 spans 16 amino acids. CDR3: CSASPPSGGFTGELFF. CDR3 DNA: TGCAGTGCCAGTCCACCATCAGGGGGATTCACCGGGGAGCTGTTTTTT.

The chain has TRBV12-3 or TRBV12-4 and TRBJ1-2, with D possibly TRBD1 on 6 matching bases. The V gene lost 5 bases and the J gene lost 4 bases, with 17 bases spanning the gap. The CDR3 is 15 residues long. This chain's CDR3 is CASSPTGSRGYGYTF. The DNA for the CDR3 is TGTGCCAGCAGTCCTACAGGGAGCAGAGGCTATGGCTACACCTTC.

This clonotype was observed a few times. The V and J genes are TRBV6-2 or TRBV6-3 and TRBJ2-7, with 7 bases identical to TRBD1. Losses at the gene ends were 8 bases for V and 2 bases for J; bases not matched to a gene: 9. The length of the CDR3 is 14 residues. Per the germline V gene, CDR1 is MNHEY and CDR2 is SVGEGT. CDR3 loop: CASRRQGTTYEQYF. The CDR3 DNA reads TGTGCCAGCCGTCGACAGGGTACCACCTACGAGCAGTACTTC.

The V call is TRBV25-1, the J call TRBJ2-7; D might be TRBD2 (5 bases). V gave up 6 bases and J gave up 2 bases, with 11 bases separating them. The CDR3 spans 13 residues. CDR1 and CDR2 (germline): MGHDK, SYGVNS. DNA for the CDR3: TGTGCCAGCAGAGAGAGGGCAACCTACGAGCAGTACTTC. It yields the protein CASRERATYEQYF.

This clonotype was picked up many times. The genes are TRBV7-9 and TRBJ1-2, with 10 bases lining up with TRBD1. Germline assignment: CDR1 SEHNR and CDR2 FQNEAQ (reference sequence). V was clipped by 5 bases and J by 5 bases; unmatched bases: 11. The CDR3 runs to 16 residues. This CDR3 is CASSPSGTGVWYGYTF. Here the CDR3 DNA reads TGTGCCAGCAGCCCCTCCGGGACAGGGGTTTGGTATGGCTACACCTTC.

This clonotype appeared many times. This chain connects TRBV12-3 or TRBV12-4 to TRBJ1-1; D call uncertain. This CDR3 spans 14 amino acids. Trimming took 3 bases from V and 0 from J, leaving 8 bases between them. In nucleotides, the CDR3 is TGTGCCAGCAGTTTTAGGCGGTTGAACACTGAAGCTTTCTTT. It is translated as CASSFRRLNTEAFF.

This clonotype was seen repeatedly, ten times or more. The chain links TRBV28 to TRBJ1-3, with 7 bases lining up with TRBD1. In germline, CDR1 is MDHEN, CDR2 SYDVKM. Trimming at V came to 6 bases and at J to 4 bases, leaving 9 bases not matched to a gene. The CDR3 is made up of 15 amino acids. DNA of the CDR3: TGTGCCAGCAGCCGACAGGGTTTGAGGGGAAACACCATATATTTT. Translation gives CASSRQGLRGNTIYF.

This clonotype was recorded at least ten times. The V gene is TRBV11-2, the J gene TRBJ2-4; TRBD2 aligns across 7 bases. CDR1 and CDR2 from the germline V gene are SGHAT and FQNNGV. V trimming: 5 bases; J trimming: 6 bases; junction bases outside the gene matches: 10. The CDR3 contains 15 residues. CDR3 sequence: CASSPRVGGGNIQYF. In DNA form, the CDR3 reads TGTGCCAGCAGCCCCAGGGTTGGGGGGGGAAACATTCAGTACTTC.

This clonotype was observed at least ten times. The rearrangement links TRBV12-3 or TRBV12-4 to TRBJ2-5, with unresolved D. The CDR3 totals 14 residues. The ends were cut back, 4 bases at V and 5 bases at J, with 14 bases in the middle. Written as DNA, the CDR3 is TGTGCCAGCAGTTACCTTAGAGTTTCGGAGACCCAGTACTTC. Encoded protein: CASSYLRVSETQYF.

A few counts support this clonotype. This sequence joins TRBV20-1 and TRBJ1-4, with a weak D call TRBD1 (5 bases). V was cut by 2 bases and J by 8 bases, with 15 bases left in between. Germline assignment: CDR1 DFQATT and CDR2 SNEGSKA (reference sequence). This CDR3 spans 14 amino acids. CDR3 nucleotides: TGCAGTGCTAGACCCATCGGAGGGGCGGAAAAACTGTTTTTT. This sequence encodes CSARPIGGAEKLFF.

This clonotype was observed at least ten times. The V and J genes are TRBV12-3 or TRBV12-4 and TRBJ2-7; D is perhaps TRBD2 (5 bases). CDR3 length: 14 amino acids. The V and J ends lost 7 bases and 3 bases respectively, with 16 bases between them. The CDR3 spells CASTLGRQVYEQYF. In nucleotides, the CDR3 is TGTGCCAGCACTCTTGGGAGACAAGTCTACGAGCAGTACTTC.

This clonotype appeared a few times. This chain joins TRBV15 and TRBJ2-3; 7 nucleotides agree with TRBD2. J lost 3 bases, V lost 0 bases, and 9 bases had no gene match. CDR1 is LNHNV, CDR2 YYDKDF, per germline (reference sequence). This CDR3 spans 17 amino acids. CDR3 in DNA: TGTGCCACCAGCAGAGATTTGGTGGCGGGGGTGACAGATACGCAGTATTTT. This encodes CATSRDLVAGVTDTQYF.

This clonotype was recorded a few times. V gene TRBV12-3 or TRBV12-4 combines with J gene TRBJ2-1, with D possibly TRBD1 on 5 matching bases. The CDR3 is 14 amino acids. The germline V and J ends were trimmed by 3 bases and 9 bases, with 15 bases remaining between them. The chain's CDR3 is CASSLGLDFREQFF. CDR3 sequence (DNA): TGTGCCAGCAGTTTGGGGCTAGATTTCCGTGAGCAGTTCTTC.

V usage is TRBV3-1 and J usage is TRBJ2-2, with D possibly being TRBD2 (6 bases). The CDR3 length is 16 residues. Germline V CDR1 and CDR2: LGHDT, YNNKEL (reference sequence). V lost 5 bases and J 6 bases, leaving 19 bases between the germline ends. CDR3 nucleotides: TGTGCCAGCAGCTCCGGGTTCGCGGGGCCGGCCGGGGAGCTGTTTTTT. Translated, it gives CASSSGFAGPAGELFF. Based on the CDR3 plus reference TRBV3-1 and TRBJ2-2, the full variable domain is DTAVSQTPKYLVTQMGNDKSIKCEQNLGHDTMYWYKQDSKKFLKIMFSYNNKELIINETVPNRFSPKSPDKAHLNLHINSLELGDSAVYFCASSSGFAGPAGELFFGEGSRLTVL.